The 8 T cell receptor beta chains reported below all come from one sample, sequenced in a study of T cells in Graves' hyperthyroidism and ophthalmopathy. RNA transcripts were the template for amplifying TCR beta CDR3 regions. First-round RT-PCR with HTBI primers amplified the TCR CDR3 region. TCRdb fed the multiplex PCR reads into MiXCR, producing one record per CDR3 protein. Here the sample spans more than 350,000 distinct CDR3 sequences, over 12% being singletons. Sequences were obtained from blood. The receptors were sampled from an older woman with Graves' ophthalmopathy.

This clonotype has just a few counts. The CDR3 sequence: CASSEAVNEQFF. In DNA, the CDR3 is TGTGCCAGCAGTGAAGCGGTGAACGAGCAGTTCTTC. The chain couples TRBV6-1 to TRBJ2-1; D is undetermined. The V end lost 0 bases, the J end lost 10 bases, and 7 bases lay between the germline ends. Germline V gives CDR1 MNHNS, CDR2 SASEGT. The length of the CDR3 is 12 residues.

This clonotype was recorded many times. This chain uses TRBV5-1 with TRBJ1-4; 10 positions agree with TRBD1. CDR3 length equals 16 residues. V lost 5 bases, J lost 8 bases, and 12 bases stayed unmatched. Per the germline V gene, CDR1 is SGHRS and CDR2 is YFSETQ. DNA of the CDR3: TGCGCCAGCAGTCGACGGAGAGGGACAGGGGAGGAAAAACTGTTTTTT. Protein product: CASSRRRGTGEEKLFF.

In its sample, this clonotype was seen many times. The rearrangement joins TRBV7-9 to TRBJ1-5, with D perhaps TRBD1 (6 bases). V was pared by 4 bases and J by 4 bases, with 8 bases between. Germline V gene lookup returns CDR1 SEHNR and CDR2 FQNEAQ (reference sequence). This CDR3 is built from 13 residues. CDR3 bases: TGTGCCAGCAGCTCACAGGGTAATCAGCCCCAGCATTTT. This encodes CASSSQGNQPQHF. The full variable domain, its missing parts supplied by reference TRBV7-9 and TRBJ1-5, is DTGVSQNPRHKITKRGQNVTFRCDPISEHNRLYWYRQTLGQGPEFLTYFQNEAQLEKSRLLSDRFSAERPKGSFSTLEIQRTEQGDSAMYLCASSSQGNQPQHFGDGTRLSIL.

This clonotype was counted only a few times. The rearrangement joins TRBV7-2 to TRBJ1-2; a possible D gene is TRBD1 (6 bases). Germline CDR1 is SGHTA and CDR2 is FQGNSA. Deletions cut 5 bases from V and 4 bases from J, with 14 bases between. The CDR3 has 14 residues. The CDR3 region is CASSGGRGGYGYTF. CDR3 DNA sequence: TGTGCCAGCAGCGGGGGGCGGGGGGGCTATGGCTACACCTTC.

This chain uses TRBV19 with TRBJ2-3; no clear D. V gave up 9 bases and J gave up 2 bases, with 12 bases separating them. Germline V lookup: CDR1 LNHDA, CDR2 SQIVND (reference sequence). The CDR3 length is 13 residues. CDR3 sequence: CASAKTFTDTQYF. CDR3 sequence (DNA): TGTGCCAGCGCAAAAACCTTCACAGATACGCAGTATTTT. Supplemented by reference TRBV19 and TRBJ2-3, the full variable domain reads DGGITQSPKYLFRKEGQNVTLSCEQNLNHDAMYWYRQDPGQGLRLIYYSQIVNDFQKGDIAEGYSVSREKKESFPLTVTSAQKNPTAFYLCASAKTFTDTQYFGPGTRLTVL.

The CDR3 here is CASSTRTSKTGSNQPQHF. The CDR3 DNA reads as TGTGCCAGTAGTACCAGAACCTCGAAGACAGGGAGCAATCAGCCCCAGCATTTT. This chain joins TRBV19 and TRBJ1-5; 7 bases are shared with TRBD1. CDR3 length equals 18 residues. Germline assignment: CDR1 LNHDA and CDR2 SQIVND (reference sequence). With V trimmed by 4 bases and J by 1 base, 13 bases remained unmatched. The full variable domain, its missing parts supplied by reference TRBV19 and TRBJ1-5, is DGGITQSPKYLFRKEGQNVTLSCEQNLNHDAMYWYRQDPGQGLRLIYYSQIVNDFQKGDIAEGYSVSREKKESFPLTVTSAQKNPTAFYLCASSTRTSKTGSNQPQHFGDGTRLSIL.

This clonotype occurred a few times. The chain has TRBV6-5 and TRBJ2-7; no definite D call. The CDR3 has 12 amino acids. Trimming pared 0 bases from V and 2 bases from J, leaving 2 bases between. The germline V gene has CDR1 MNHEY and CDR2 SVGAGI. The CDR3 bases are TGTGCCAGCAGTTACTCTCCCTACGAGCAGTACTTC. Its translation: CASSYSPYEQYF.

A note on this clonotype: It may be a read error: a sequence one base away is much more abundant. Here the CDR3 omits its conserved ending phenylalanine or tryptophan, so a read error is the likely source. V gene TRBV2 combines with J gene TRBJ1-5, with TRBD1 identical over 11 bases. The ends lost 6 bases at V and 6 bases at J; junction bases unmatched: 7. This CDR3 region has 15 residues. Germline CDR1 reads SNHLY; CDR2 reads FYNNEI. The CDR3, as DNA: TGTGCCAGCAGACTCGGACAGGGGGCGTTTCAGCCCCAGCATCTT. Translating it yields CASRLGQGAFQPQHL.